The 14 T cell receptor beta chains reported below all come from one sample, sequenced in a study of blood T cell repertoires in COVID-19. Profiling relied on immunoSEQ multiplex PCR, and the TCRdb table lists in-frame clones only, not all of them. The table has 140,000 to 150,000 clones, roughly 90% seen once. Input material: PBMCs or T cells enriched from blood (not recorded which). These receptors all stem from a woman younger than 45 with acute COVID-19.

The chain carries TRBV10-3 and TRBJ2-1; D is unresolved. The CDR3 is made up of 11 amino acids. Germline V lookup: CDR1 ENHRY, CDR2 SYGVKD. The V and J ends lost 3 bases and 9 bases respectively, with 6 bases between them. CDR3 DNA: TGTGCCATCAGTGACGTGAGTGAGCAGTTCTTC. Translated: CAISDVSEQFF.

The V gene is TRBV5-4, the J gene TRBJ2-7; 14 bases are a match to TRBD2. CDR3 size: 19 residues. V was pared by 0 bases and J by 6 bases, with 14 bases of the junction left unmatched. The germline V gene has CDR1 SGHNT and CDR2 YYREEE (reference sequence). CDR3 sequence (DNA): TGTGCCAGCAGCTTGGCTCCGGGACTAGCGGGAGTACGGGTTCCCGAGCAGTACTTC. Translation: CASSLAPGLAGVRVPEQYF. Filled out from reference TRBV5-4 and TRBJ2-7, the complete variable domain reads ETGVTQSPTHLIKTRGQQVTLRCSSQSGHNTVSWYQQALGQGPQFIFQYYREEENGRGNFPPRFSGLQFPNYSSELNVNALELDDSALYLCASSLAPGLAGVRVPEQYFGPGTRLTVT.

This clone has just a few counts. Other DNA sequences from this sample encode an identical CDR3 as well. The V and J genes are TRBV4-2 and TRBJ2-1, with D maybe TRBD1 (6 bases). The CDR3 spans 17 residues. Trimming removed 0 bases from V and 4 bases from J, with 16 bases in between. CDR1 is LGHNA and CDR2 is YNFKEQ in the germline V gene. CDR3 region: CASSQDLGGSGYNEQFF. CDR3 nucleotides: TGTGCCAGCAGCCAAGATCTAGGGGGTTCCGGATACAATGAGCAGTTCTTC.

This chain uses TRBV4-1 with TRBJ2-1; TRBD2 matches at 11 bases. The CDR3 has 16 amino acids. In germline, CDR1 is MGHRA, CDR2 YSYEKL. Trimming cost V 4 bases and J 0 bases; bases outside gene matches: 2. CDR3 sequence: CASSLSGGVSYNEQFF. DNA of the CDR3: TGCGCCAGCAGCCTTAGCGGGGGGGTCTCCTACAATGAGCAGTTCTTC.

The V call is TRBV2, the J call TRBJ1-2; 7 nucleotides align to TRBD1. Germline CDR1 SNHLY, CDR2 FYNNEI. This CDR3 contains 15 residues. V shed 2 bases, J shed 6 bases, and the junction held 9 bases outside the gene matches. Here the CDR3 DNA reads TGTGCCAGCAGTGAATTGTCGACAGGGTCGAATGGCTACACCTTC. It codes for CASSELSTGSNGYTF.

This rearrangement joins TRBV30 to TRBJ2-7; TRBD1 aligns across 10 bases. This CDR3 region has 15 residues. Germline V lookup: CDR1 GTSNPN, CDR2 SVGIG (reference sequence). The V and J ends lost 0 bases and 0 bases, in that order; junction bases with no gene match: 2. CDR3 sequence reads: CAWSVGTGVSYEQYF. Here the CDR3 DNA reads TGTGCCTGGAGTGTGGGGACAGGGGTCTCCTACGAGCAGTACTTC. Based on the CDR3 plus reference TRBV30 and TRBJ2-7, the full variable domain is SQTIHQWPATLVQPVGSPLSLECTVEGTSNPNLYWYRQAAGRGLQLLFYSVGIGQISSEVPQNLSASRPQDRQFILSSKKLLLSDSGFYLCAWSVGTGVSYEQYFGPGTRLTVT.

The J gene is TRBJ2-3, the V gene TRBV11-1; D unclear. The CDR3 has 12 amino acids. V shed 0 bases and J shed 6 bases, with 4 bases lying between them. The germline V gene encodes CDR1 SGHAT and CDR2 FQDESV (reference sequence). CDR3 loop: CASSLAADTQYF. In DNA form, the CDR3 reads TGTGCCAGCAGCTTAGCGGCCGATACGCAGTATTTT.

The rearrangement links TRBV7-3 to TRBJ2-1, with unresolved D. Germline V gene lookup returns CDR1 SGHTA and CDR2 FQGTGA. The CDR3 covers 13 residues. The V gene lost 1 base and the J gene lost 9 bases, with 10 bases spanning the gap. This chain's CDR3 is CASSLSAGREQFF. In nucleotides, the CDR3 is TGTGCCAGCAGCTTAAGCGCAGGCCGTGAGCAGTTCTTC.

A single count supports this clone. This rearrangement joins TRBV6-1 to TRBJ1-2; 9 positions match TRBD1. The V segment lost 3 bases and the J segment 6 bases; nucleotides outside the gene matches: 8. This CDR3 has 15 amino acids. Per germline, CDR1 MNHNS and CDR2 SASEGT. The CDR3 sequence: CASSDGTGLADGYTF. Written as DNA, the CDR3 is TGTGCCAGCAGTGACGGGACAGGGTTGGCCGATGGCTACACCTTC.

This chain links TRBV14 with TRBJ2-7; 9 bases line up with TRBD2. Germline CDR1 is SGHDN and CDR2 is FVKESK. V shed 4 bases and J 7 bases; nucleotides not matched to a gene: 11. CDR3 size: 15 residues. This CDR3 reads CASSPLAGGPGEQYF. In DNA form, the CDR3 reads TGTGCCAGCAGCCCACTGGCGGGAGGGCCGGGAGAGCAGTACTTC.

A few counts support this clone. The chain recombines TRBV19 with TRBJ2-2; 10 bases are shared with TRBD1. The CDR3 length is 15 residues. Looked up from germline, CDR1 is LNHDA and CDR2 is SQIVND (reference sequence). V shed 3 bases, J shed 5 bases, and the junction held 3 bases outside the gene matches. The CDR3 sequence: CASSIGTGVTGELFF. The CDR3 DNA is TGTGCCAGTAGTATTGGGACAGGGGTAACCGGGGAGCTGTTTTTT.

The chain is built from TRBV7-2 and TRBJ2-4; D is unclear. The CDR3 totals 15 residues. Germline assignment: CDR1 SGHTA and CDR2 FQGNSA. The V end lost 2 bases, the J end lost 2 bases, and 10 bases lay between the germline ends. The CDR3 DNA reads TGTGCCAGCAGCTTAATCACGCCTACCAAAAACATTCAGTACTTC. It specifies CASSLITPTKNIQYF. The complete variable domain, with remaining parts taken from reference TRBV7-2 and TRBJ2-4, reads GAGVSQSPSNKVTEKGKDVELRCDPISGHTALYWYRQSLGQGLEFLIYFQGNSAPDKSGLPSDRFSAERTGGSVSTLTIQRTQQEDSAVYLCASSLITPTKNIQYFGAGTRLSVL.

The rearrangement joins TRBV6-2 or TRBV6-3 to TRBJ2-3; no reliable D call. From germline, CDR1 is MNHEY and CDR2 SVGEGT. With 1 base removed from V and 2 bases from J, the gap between germline ends came to 7 bases. This CDR3 has 14 amino acids. CDR3 nucleotide sequence: TGTGCCAGCAGTTACTTAATCGTCACAGATACGCAGTATTTT. It encodes CASSYLIVTDTQYF.

V gene TRBV5-6 combines with J gene TRBJ1-2; 9 positions match TRBD1. The CDR3 extends over 16 amino acids. Unmatched junction bases numbered 15, after V lost 4 bases and J lost 8 bases. In germline, CDR1 is SGHDT, CDR2 YYEEEE. This CDR3 is CASSDDTGTGLRGYTF. Here the CDR3 DNA reads TGTGCCAGCAGCGATGACACCGGGACAGGGCTTCGGGGCTACACCTTC.